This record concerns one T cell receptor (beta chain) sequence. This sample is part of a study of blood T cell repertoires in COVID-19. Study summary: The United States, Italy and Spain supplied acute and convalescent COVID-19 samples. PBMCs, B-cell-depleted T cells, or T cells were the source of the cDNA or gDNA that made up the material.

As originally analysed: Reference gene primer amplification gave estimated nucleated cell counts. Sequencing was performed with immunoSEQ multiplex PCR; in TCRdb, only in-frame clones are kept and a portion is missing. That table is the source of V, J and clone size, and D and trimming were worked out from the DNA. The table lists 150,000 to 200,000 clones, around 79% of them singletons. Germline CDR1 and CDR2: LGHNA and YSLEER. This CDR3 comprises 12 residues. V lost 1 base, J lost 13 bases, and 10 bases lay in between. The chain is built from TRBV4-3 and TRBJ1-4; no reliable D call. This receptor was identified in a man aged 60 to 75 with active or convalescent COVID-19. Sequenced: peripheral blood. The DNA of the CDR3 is TGCGCCAGCAGCCAAGGTAAAGGCGGACTGTTTTTT. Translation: CASSQGKGGLFF.